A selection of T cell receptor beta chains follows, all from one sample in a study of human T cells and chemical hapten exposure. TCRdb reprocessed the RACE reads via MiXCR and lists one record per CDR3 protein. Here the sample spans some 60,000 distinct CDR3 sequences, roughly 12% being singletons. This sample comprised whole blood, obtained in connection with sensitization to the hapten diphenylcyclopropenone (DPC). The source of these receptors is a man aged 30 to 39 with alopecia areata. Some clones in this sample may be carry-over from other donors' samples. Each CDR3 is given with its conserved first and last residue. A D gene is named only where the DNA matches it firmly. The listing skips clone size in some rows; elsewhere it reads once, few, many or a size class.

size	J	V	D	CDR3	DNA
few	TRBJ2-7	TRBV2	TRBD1	CASNWAGTGSYEQYF	TGTGCCAGCAATTGGGCGGGGACAGGGTCCTACGAGCAGTACTTC
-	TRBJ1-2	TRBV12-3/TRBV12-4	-	CASTRTAKSNYGYTF	TGTGCCAGCACCCGGACAGCCAAGAGTAATTATGGCTACACCTTC
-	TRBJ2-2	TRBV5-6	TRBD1	CASSTGGHTGELFF	TGTGCCAGCAGTACAGGGGGCCACACCGGGGAGCTGTTTTTT
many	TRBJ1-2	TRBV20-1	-	CSARDRGGAIDGYTF	TGCAGTGCTAGAGATCGCGGGGGTGCTATCGATGGCTACACCTTC
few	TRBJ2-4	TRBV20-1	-	CSAQPGELAKNIQYF	TGCAGTGCCCAGCCGGGCGAACTAGCCAAAAACATTCAGTACTTC
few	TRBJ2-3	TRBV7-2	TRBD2	CASAQQSGGAGTDTQYF	TGTGCCAGCGCCCAACAGAGCGGGGGGGCGGGCACAGATACGCAGTATTTT
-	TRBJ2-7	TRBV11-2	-	CASSPIQRARGRSYEQYF	TGTGCCAGCAGCCCCATCCAGAGGGCCAGGGGACGTTCGTACGAGCAGTACTTC
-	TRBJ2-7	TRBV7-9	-	CASSPHPVRDSSGEQYF	TGTGCCAGCAGCCCACACCCGGTTCGGGACTCCTCAGGGGAGCAGTACTTC
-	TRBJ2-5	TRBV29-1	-	CSIFSPRGPETQYF	TGCAGCATCTTTAGTCCGCGGGGCCCAGAGACCCAGTACTTC
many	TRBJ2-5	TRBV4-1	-	CASSPQVYQETQYF	TGCGCCAGCAGCCCGCAGGTTTACCAAGAGACCCAGTACTTC
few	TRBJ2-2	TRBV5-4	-	CASSPDGTNTGELFF	TGTGCCAGCAGTCCTGACGGAACGAACACCGGGGAGCTGTTTTTT
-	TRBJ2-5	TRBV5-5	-	CASSLVAGTKQETQYF	TGTGCCAGCAGCTTGGTTGCAGGAACCAAACAAGAGACCCAGTACTTC
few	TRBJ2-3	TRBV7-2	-	CASSLAIRGSTDTQYF	TGTGCCAGCAGCTTAGCTATACGGGGGAGCACAGATACGCAGTATTTT
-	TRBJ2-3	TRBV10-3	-	CAITDSVDTQYF	TGTGCCATCACTGATTCTGTGGATACGCAGTATTTT
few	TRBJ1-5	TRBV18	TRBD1	CASSLGRDRGVQPQHF	TGTGCCAGCTCACTCGGCCGGGACAGGGGTGTACAGCCCCAGCATTTT
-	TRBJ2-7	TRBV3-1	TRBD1	CASSPRQGAGEQYF	TGTGCCAGCAGCCCACGACAGGGGGCTGGCGAGCAGTACTTC
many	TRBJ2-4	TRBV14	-	CASSQVAGGGIYF	TGTGCCAGCAGCCAAGTGGCGGGCGGGGGCATCTACTTC
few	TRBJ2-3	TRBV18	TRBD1	CASSPRQGLSDTQYF	TGTGCCAGCTCACCTAGACAGGGTCTCAGCGATACGCAGTATTTT
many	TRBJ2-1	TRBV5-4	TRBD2	CASSQPEGGFAEQFF	TGTGCCAGCAGTCAGCCCGAGGGAGGGTTCGCTGAGCAGTTCTTC
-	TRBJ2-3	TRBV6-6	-	CASSSSEKNWGTQYF	TGTGCCAGCAGTTCCTCCGAAAAAAACTGGGGTACGCAGTATTTT
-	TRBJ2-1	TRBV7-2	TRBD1	CASSAPGTGVLDEQFF	TGTGCCAGCAGCGCCCCCGGGACAGGCGTCCTCGATGAGCAGTTCTTC
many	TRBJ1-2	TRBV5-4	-	CASSLGTHGYTF	TGTGCCAGCAGCTTGGGGACTCATGGCTACACCTTC
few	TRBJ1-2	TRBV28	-	CASTSGEGGGYTF	TGTGCCAGCACCTCCGGAGAAGGCGGCGGCTACACCTTC
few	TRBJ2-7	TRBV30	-	CAWMRAVAYEQYF	TGTGCCTGGATGAGAGCGGTAGCCTACGAGCAGTACTTC
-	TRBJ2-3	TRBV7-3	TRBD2	CASSLQRGATDTQYF	TGTGCCAGCAGCCTGCAGCGGGGGGCGACAGATACGCAGTATTTT
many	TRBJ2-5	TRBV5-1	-	CASSLGRVEETQYF	TGCGCCAGCAGCTTGGGCAGGGTTGAAGAGACCCAGTACTTC
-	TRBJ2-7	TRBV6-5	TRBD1	CASRYRQGQYTYEQYF	TGTGCCAGCAGATACAGACAGGGGCAATACACCTACGAGCAGTACTTC
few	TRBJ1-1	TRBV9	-	CASSDGRPEAFF	TGTGCCAGCAGCGACGGGCGACCTGAAGCTTTCTTT
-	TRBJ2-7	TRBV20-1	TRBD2	CSAAGLAGHNEQYF	TGCAGTGCCGCTGGACTAGCGGGGCACAACGAGCAGTACTTC
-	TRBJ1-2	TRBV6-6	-	CASTYGLDGIYGYTF	TGTGCCAGCACTTACGGACTGGATGGAATATATGGCTACACCTTC
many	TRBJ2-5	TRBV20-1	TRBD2	CSVRGGQETQYF	TGCAGTGTGCGGGGGGGGCAAGAGACCCAGTACTTC
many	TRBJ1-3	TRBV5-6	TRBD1	CASTQQGENTIYF	TGTGCCAGCACCCAACAGGGGGAGAACACCATATATTTT
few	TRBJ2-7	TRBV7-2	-	CASSLEVGSYEQYF	TGTGCCAGCAGCTTAGAGGTCGGCTCCTACGAGCAGTACTTC
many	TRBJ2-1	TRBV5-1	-	CASSSTGTGYNEQFF	TGCGCCAGCAGCTCCACCGGGACTGGATACAATGAGCAGTTCTTC
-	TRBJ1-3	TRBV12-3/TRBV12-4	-	CASSYESGYRVSSGNTIYF	TGTGCCAGCAGTTACGAATCGGGATACCGAGTCTCCTCTGGAAACACCATATATTTT
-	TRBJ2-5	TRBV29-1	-	CSATGTDQETQYF	TGCAGCGCCACCGGGACGGACCAAGAGACCCAGTACTTC
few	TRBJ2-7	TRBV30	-	CAWSLRGEYEQYF	TGTGCCTGGAGCCTGCGGGGAGAATACGAGCAGTACTTC